This T cell receptor (beta chain) was captured in a study of response to subunit inactivated influenza vaccine. Each CDR3 protein gets one entry after TCRdb re-called the RT-PCR reads with MiXCR. The data hold roughly 170,000 distinct CDR3 sequences, with about 9% observed a single time. Regarding the study as a whole: The authors proposed limited new T cell recruitment per seasonal influenza vaccination.

This clonotype was counted between two and nine times. Its antigen is as yet unknown. Germline V gene sequence: CDR1 SGDLS, CDR2 YYNGEE. V was trimmed by 2 bases and J by 8 bases, leaving 14 bases between them. There are 14 residues in the CDR3. The chain uses TRBV9 and TRBJ2-1, with a weak D call TRBD2 (6 bases). The sequences come from non-naive T cells sorted from PBMCs, collected on the day of vaccination. This receptor was taken from a man in his fifties or sixties who received an inactivated influenza vaccine. The CDR3 nucleotides read TGTGCCAGCAGCGTTGGAGGGCAGGGCCATGAGCAGTTCTTC. Amino acid sequence: CASSVGGQGHEQFF.